Shown below are 18 T cell receptor beta chains from a single sample sequenced in a study of beta chain features in type 1 diabetes. Of the isolated RNA, all was reverse transcribed, and so the sequenced material was expressed TCRB transcripts. This table comes from immunoSEQ multiplex PCR, and its TCRdb copy is limited to in-frame clones, with some not included. The sample lists 160,000 or so clones, 50% to 70% occurring once. General study results and limits: Moderate yet significant TCRB CDR3 shortening was seen in Type 1 diabetes patients in all four CD4+ subsets.

Their antigen targets remain unknown. The sequencing sample was made of naive CD4+ T cells from blood. Every receptor here comes from a man aged 25 to 40 with type 1 diabetes.

This clone was observed a few times. Written as DNA, the CDR3 is TGTGCCAGCAGTCCCCCCTACGAGCAGTACTTC. Amino acids: CASSPPYEQYF. The chain carries TRBV25-1 and TRBJ2-7; D remains ambiguous. CDR3 length equals 11 residues. Trimming stripped 5 bases from V and 2 bases from J, with 4 bases between. Germline values: CDR1 MGHDK, CDR2 SYGVNS.

The V and J genes are TRBV10-3 and TRBJ1-1; a weak D match, TRBD1 (6 bases). The germline V gene has CDR1 ENHRY and CDR2 SYGVKD. The CDR3 is made up of 13 amino acids. V lost 6 bases, J lost 4 bases, and 12 bases lay in between. In nucleotides, the CDR3 is TGTGCCATCAGACGCTTAGGGGGCACTGAAGCTTTCTTT. Its translation: CAIRRLGGTEAFF.

This clone was counted a few times. This chain connects TRBV10-3 to TRBJ2-5; 9 nucleotides line up with TRBD1. CDR1 and CDR2 from the germline V gene are ENHRY and SYGVKD. The CDR3 extends over 16 amino acids. V gave up 2 bases and J gave up 4 bases; unmatched junction bases: 8. CDR3 DNA sequence: TGTGCCATCAGTGAGAGGGGACAGGGCTTTTCAGAGACCCAGTACTTC. Protein sequence: CAISERGQGFSETQYF.

The chain recombines TRBV29-1 with TRBJ2-3; D is unclear. In germline, CDR1 is SQVTM, CDR2 ANQGSEA. Trimming removed 5 bases from V and 2 bases from J, with 8 bases in between. The CDR3 has 12 residues. For the CDR3, the DNA is TGCAGCGTTTTAGGGTCCACAGATACGCAGTATTTT. As protein: CSVLGSTDTQYF.

This clone was recorded once. The chain carries TRBV30 and TRBJ2-2; 7 bases agree with TRBD1. V lost 4 bases to trimming and J lost 2 bases; unmatched junction nucleotides: 7. CDR1 and CDR2 (germline): GTSNPN, SVGIG (reference sequence). The CDR3 extends over 15 amino acids. CDR3 nucleotide sequence: TGTGCCTGGAATAAGGGACAGACTAACACCGGGGAGCTGTTTTTT. It is translated as CAWNKGQTNTGELFF.

J is TRBJ1-1 and V is TRBV30; no firm D call. Germline assignment: CDR1 GTSNPN and CDR2 SVGIG (reference sequence). This CDR3 has 12 residues. The germline V and J ends were trimmed by 4 bases and 4 bases, with 10 bases remaining between them. CDR3 sequence (DNA): TGTGCCTGGACGTCGGGTCGCACTGAAGCTTTCTTT. This sequence encodes CAWTSGRTEAFF.

This clone was detected only a few times. The rearrangement uses TRBV4-1 and TRBJ2-5; no clear D gene. Per the germline V gene, CDR1 is MGHRA and CDR2 is YSYEKL. Trimming shortened V by 5 bases and J by 0 bases, and 16 bases separated the two germline ends. This CDR3 has 16 residues. The CDR3 here is CASSEISLGNQETQYF. The CDR3 DNA reads TGCGCCAGCAGCGAAATATCTTTGGGGAACCAAGAGACCCAGTACTTC.

This rearrangement joins TRBV30 to TRBJ1-6; 9 nucleotides align to TRBD1. The CDR3 length is 14 residues. V gave up 4 bases and J gave up 4 bases; unmatched junction bases: 2. Germline loops: CDR1 GTSNPN, CDR2 SVGIG (reference sequence). The CDR3 spells CAWKGQGYNSPLHF. CDR3 nucleotide sequence: TGTGCCTGGAAAGGACAGGGGTATAATTCACCCCTCCACTTT.

The V call is TRBV4-1, the J call TRBJ2-1; 9 bases are a match to TRBD1. Germline CDR1 reads MGHRA; CDR2 reads YSYEKL. Germline trimming cut 3 bases from V and 9 bases from J; bases unmatched to any gene: 9. The length of the CDR3 is 15 residues. The CDR3 DNA reads TGCGCCAGCAGCCACCACCGGGACAGGGTCCTTGAGCAGTTCTTC. Encoded protein: CASSHHRDRVLEQFF.

The DNA of the CDR3 is TGTGCCAGCAGCTCCGGAGCGGGGGACGCCTACGAGCAGTACTTC. Protein product: CASSSGAGDAYEQYF. This chain links TRBV13 with TRBJ2-7; 8 bases match TRBD2. V gave up 4 bases and J gave up 2 bases; unmatched junction bases: 7. This CDR3 has 15 residues. The germline V gene encodes CDR1 PRHDT and CDR2 FYEKMQ (reference sequence). The full variable domain, with the rest looked up from reference TRBV13 and TRBJ2-7, is AAGVIQSPRHLIKEKRETATLKCYPIPRHDTVYWYQQGPGQDPQFLISFYEKMQSDKGSIPDRFSAQQFSDYHSELNMSSLELGDSALYFCASSSGAGDAYEQYFGPGTRLTVT.

The V gene is TRBV18, the J gene TRBJ2-1, with TRBD1 identical over 12 bases. The CDR3 has 18 residues. The ends lost 1 base at V and 6 bases at J; junction bases unmatched: 10. Per the germline V gene, CDR1 is KGHSH and CDR2 is LQKENI. The CDR3 DNA reads as TGTGCCAGCTCACCACAATCTGCCGGGACAGGGGGCATCAATGAGCAGTTCTTC. Protein: CASSPQSAGTGGINEQFF. The complete variable domain, with remaining parts taken from reference TRBV18 and TRBJ2-1, reads NAGVMQNPRHLVRRRGQEARLRCSPMKGHSHVYWYRQLPEEGLKFMVYLQKENIIDESGMPKERFSAEFPKEGPSILRIQQVVRGDSAAYFCASSPQSAGTGGINEQFFGPGTRLTVL.

This chain connects TRBV2 to TRBJ2-7, with TRBD1 matching 11 bases. The length of the CDR3 is 15 residues. Germline lookup yields CDR1 SNHLY and CDR2 FYNNEI. The V and J ends lost 4 bases and 2 bases, in that order; junction bases with no gene match: 4. CDR3 amino acids: CASSAPGQGAYEQYF. The CDR3 DNA follows: TGTGCCAGCAGTGCTCCGGGACAGGGGGCCTACGAGCAGTACTTC.

The chain recombines TRBV7-2 with TRBJ2-3; D is unclear. V lost 5 bases and J lost 6, with 9 bases in between. The germline gives CDR1 SGHTA, CDR2 FQGNSA. The CDR3 sequence is 12 residues long. As DNA, the CDR3 is TGTGCCAGCAGCCGCGATAGGGATACGCAGTATTTT. It is translated as CASSRDRDTQYF.

This sequence joins TRBV9 and TRBJ1-5; no clear D gene. The germline CDR1 and CDR2 sequences are SGDLS and YYNGEE. The CDR3 totals 14 residues. V gave up 0 bases and J gave up 5 bases, with 9 bases separating them. In nucleotides, the CDR3 is TGTGCCAGCAGCGTAGGGCTTAGGGATCAGCCCCAGCATTTT. This gives the protein CASSVGLRDQPQHF.

V gene TRBV29-1 combines with J gene TRBJ2-3; no firm D call. CDR1 SQVTM and CDR2 ANQGSEA come from the germline V gene. Trimming stripped 4 bases from V and 0 bases from J, with 8 bases between. The CDR3 contains 13 residues. The CDR3 here is CSVAGISTDTQYF. CDR3 in DNA: TGCAGCGTTGCTGGGATAAGCACAGATACGCAGTATTTT.

In regard to this clone: Compared with germline, one end of the junction differs, possibly owing to a read error. V gene TRBV14 combines with J gene TRBJ1-4, with D possibly TRBD1 on 6 matching bases. In germline, CDR1 is SGHDN, CDR2 FVKESK. This CDR3 spans 14 amino acids. CDR3 sequence: CASSTRDTSEKLFF. DNA of the CDR3: TGTGCCAGCAGTACAAGGGACACTAGTGAAAAACTGTTTTTT.

This clone was found a few times. V usage is TRBV7-2 and J usage is TRBJ2-3; D uncertain. Germline CDR1 and CDR2: SGHTA and FQGNSA. The CDR3 runs to 13 residues. The V end was cut by 1 base, the J end by 4 bases, with 6 bases between. In nucleotides, the CDR3 is TGTGCCAGCAGCTTAGATCCTCCAGATACGCAGTATTTT. This gives the protein CASSLDPPDTQYF.

The rearrangement joins TRBV9 to TRBJ1-2; tentative D call: TRBD1 (5 bases). The CDR3 consists of 17 residues. The V gene's germline CDR1 is SGDLS and CDR2 YYNGEE. Trimming stripped 3 bases from V and 4 bases from J, with 22 bases between. The CDR3 protein is CASSEGGQLTQGYGYTF. CDR3 sequence (DNA): TGTGCCAGCAGCGAGGGCGGGCAACTGACCCAGGGCTATGGCTACACCTTC.